This T cell receptor (beta chain) is drawn from a study of CD8+ T cells in alopecia areata. In the study overall: Patients in the study were on tofacitinib for 6 to 18 months, then off it for 6 months.

Treatment defined: oral pan-JAK inhibitor, 5-10 mg twice daily. J was trimmed by 2 bases and V by 3 bases; bases with no gene match: 8. CDR1 is LGHNA and CDR2 is YNFKEQ in the germline V gene. The CDR3 is made up of 16 amino acids. Extracted from the samples, RNA was reverse transcribed into cDNA to serve as the sequencing template. TCRdb keeps only in-frame clones here, not all; method: immunoSEQ multiplex PCR. The table records 190,000 or so clones, roughly 62% of them present only once. The source of this sequence is a human donor with alopecia areata. Sample: CD8+ T cells sorted from blood, taken at week 24, from a patient treated with tofacitinib. The J gene is TRBJ2-3, the V gene TRBV4-2, with 7 bases lining up with TRBD1. For the CDR3, the DNA is TGTGCCAGCAGCCAGGAGGACAGGCTAATCACAGATACGCAGTATTTT. Protein sequence: CASSQEDRLITDTQYF.